This TCR beta chain was sequenced during a study of CD8 T cells in ankylosing spondylitis. This clonotype was picked up a small number of times. Molecular-barcoded quantitative 5'-RACE produced these TCR beta libraries. TCRdb fed the 5' RACE reads into MiXCR, producing one record per CDR3 protein. Of under 450,000 distinct CDR3 sequences in the sample, 20% to 25% were seen once. The CDR3 loop spans 15 amino acids. Losses at the gene ends were 7 bases for V and 9 bases for J; bases not matched to a gene: 14. The sequence derives from a male donor with ankylosing spondylitis or in good health (not recorded which). The sample consisted of blood, either unsorted or a sorted T cell fraction (not recorded which). The chain couples TRBV12-3 or TRBV12-4 to TRBJ2-1; TRBD1 matches 8 bases. The CDR3 nucleotides are TGTGCCAGCAACCCCAGGGGGCACCCCGGGAGTGAGCAGTTCTTC. Translation: CASNPRGHPGSEQFF.